This TCR beta chain was obtained from a study of cytomegalovirus exposure and HLA in healthy donors. Study-wide points: The study recorded over 150 TCR beta chains that were cytomegalovirus-associated. Exclusion applied to some V segments, including TRBV6-2 and TRBV6-3, as they were indistinguishable.

On this clone: Its target is not known.

Researchers ran the PCR with 60 Vbeta and 13 Jbeta primers. Repertoires were generated with immunoSEQ multiplex PCR, while TCRdb's copy carries only in-frame clones and drops some. The sample has roughly 200,000 clones, around 84% seen once. V was trimmed by 6 bases and J by 4 bases, leaving 15 bases between them. The germline gives CDR1 LNHNV, CDR2 YYDKDF (reference sequence). This CDR3 spans 14 amino acids. Material for sequencing was PBMCs. The rearrangement joins TRBV15 to TRBJ1-2, with a possible D match to TRBD1 (6 bases). The receptor was derived from a woman aged 18 to 35 in good health and CMV-seronegative. The CDR3 reads CATSRGGVSYGYTF. In DNA form, the CDR3 reads TGTGCCACCAGTAGGGGGGGGGTCAGCTATGGCTACACCTTC.